This passage covers 10 T cell receptor beta chains from one sample sequenced in a study of CD8+ T cells in alopecia areata. Sequencing relied on a cDNA template that was reverse transcribed from extracted RNA. This table comes from immunoSEQ multiplex PCR, and its TCRdb copy is limited to in-frame clones, with some not included. In the table there are 100,000 to 150,000 clones, almost 50% of which are singletons. Sequencing was performed on CD8+ T cells sorted from blood, taken at week 0. Every receptor here comes from a human donor with alopecia areata.

This clone was found a few times. The rearrangement links TRBV30 to TRBJ2-7; D not certain. V gave up 2 bases and J gave up 2 bases, with 10 bases separating them. The CDR3 is 13 amino acids. Per the germline V gene, CDR1 is GTSNPN and CDR2 is SVGIG (reference sequence). CDR3 sequence reads: CAWSIDLTYEQYF. In DNA, the CDR3 is TGTGCCTGGAGTATTGATCTTACCTACGAGCAGTACTTC.

In DNA, the CDR3 is TGTGCCAGCAGCGGCCAGAATTCACCCCTCCACTTT. Protein product: CASSGQNSPLHF. The chain uses TRBV6-5 and TRBJ1-6; D is uncertain. Germline V gene data show CDR1 as MNHEY and CDR2 as SVGAGI. This CDR3 comprises 12 residues. The germline V and J ends were trimmed by 6 bases and 7 bases, with 7 bases remaining between them.

This rearrangement joins TRBV19 to TRBJ1-5, with D maybe TRBD1 (5 bases). Trimming pared 8 bases from V and 1 base from J, leaving 21 bases between. CDR3 length: 17 residues. CDR1 and CDR2 from the germline V gene are LNHDA and SQIVND (reference sequence). The DNA for the CDR3 is TGTGCCAGTCTCTCTCGGACAAACAAGGAGAGCAATCAGCCCCAGCATTTT. Its translation: CASLSRTNKESNQPQHF.

The V call is TRBV30, the J call TRBJ2-1; 11 nucleotides line up with TRBD2. J lost 5 bases, V lost 4 bases, and 7 bases had no gene match. This CDR3 has 15 residues. Germline V CDR1 and CDR2: GTSNPN, SVGIG (reference sequence). The CDR3, as DNA: TGTGCCTGGAATTCACTAGCGGGGGAGGACAATGAGCAGTTCTTC. Its protein is CAWNSLAGEDNEQFF.

The genes are TRBV5-1 and TRBJ2-1, with TRBD2 matching over 14 bases. Trimming removed 4 bases from V and 7 bases from J; junction bases left unmatched: 10. Germline assignment: CDR1 SGHRS and CDR2 YFSETQ. The CDR3 sequence is 17 residues long. The CDR3 nucleotides are TGCGCCAGCAGCGCGAGACTAGCGGGGGGGCCGAGAAATGAGCAGTTCTTC. Its protein is CASSARLAGGPRNEQFF. The full variable domain, its missing parts supplied by reference TRBV5-1 and TRBJ2-1, is KAGVTQTPRYLIKTRGQQVTLSCSPISGHRSVSWYQQTPGQGLQFLFEYFSETQRNKGNFPGRFSGRQFSNSRSEMNVSTLELGDSALYLCASSARLAGGPRNEQFFGPGTRLTVL.

This clone was found a few times. The chain joins TRBV10-3 to TRBJ1-6; D gene ambiguous. Germline V gene sequence: CDR1 ENHRY, CDR2 SYGVKD. Trimming took off 3 bases at V and 0 bases at J, with 9 bases between the two ends. The CDR3 is 16 residues long. CDR3 in DNA: TGTGCCATCAGTGATGGGGTGAGCTCCTATAATTCACCCCTCCACTTT. Its protein is CAISDGVSSYNSPLHF.

The J gene is TRBJ2-7, the V gene TRBV7-2; D remains ambiguous. CDR1 is SGHTA, CDR2 FQGNSA, per germline. The CDR3 sequence is 14 residues long. The V end was cut by 0 bases, the J end by 0 bases, with 6 bases between. In DNA, the CDR3 is TGTGCCAGCAGCTTAGCGGTCAGCTCCTACGAGCAGTACTTC. Translating it yields CASSLAVSSYEQYF.

The gene calls are TRBV30 and TRBJ1-6; 7 bases line up with TRBD1. Looked up from germline, CDR1 is GTSNPN and CDR2 is SVGIG (reference sequence). V shed 4 bases, J shed 7 bases, and the junction held 7 bases outside the gene matches. The CDR3 length is 14 residues. CDR3 residues: CAWNSGGSNSPLHF. The CDR3 DNA reads as TGTGCCTGGAATTCAGGGGGATCCAATTCACCCCTCCACTTT.

The chain has TRBV5-1 and TRBJ1-2; perhaps TRBD1 as D (5 bases). V gave up 4 bases and J gave up 7 bases, with 14 bases separating them. CDR1 and CDR2 from the germline V gene are SGHRS and YFSETQ. The CDR3 has 13 residues. CDR3 sequence (DNA): TGCGCCAGCAGCCTGAGACAGTCTGGTGGCTACACCTTC. Protein product: CASSLRQSGGYTF.

This clone has just a few counts. This rearrangement joins TRBV10-2 to TRBJ2-1; 14 positions match TRBD2. The junction had 6 bases not matched to a gene; V was cut back by 7 bases and J by 7 bases. Germline assignment: CDR1 WSHSY and CDR2 SAAADI. CDR3 length: 15 amino acids. The CDR3, as DNA: TGCGCCAGCAACTGGGGACTAGCGGGGGTTAATGAGCAGTTCTTC. It encodes CASNWGLAGVNEQFF.